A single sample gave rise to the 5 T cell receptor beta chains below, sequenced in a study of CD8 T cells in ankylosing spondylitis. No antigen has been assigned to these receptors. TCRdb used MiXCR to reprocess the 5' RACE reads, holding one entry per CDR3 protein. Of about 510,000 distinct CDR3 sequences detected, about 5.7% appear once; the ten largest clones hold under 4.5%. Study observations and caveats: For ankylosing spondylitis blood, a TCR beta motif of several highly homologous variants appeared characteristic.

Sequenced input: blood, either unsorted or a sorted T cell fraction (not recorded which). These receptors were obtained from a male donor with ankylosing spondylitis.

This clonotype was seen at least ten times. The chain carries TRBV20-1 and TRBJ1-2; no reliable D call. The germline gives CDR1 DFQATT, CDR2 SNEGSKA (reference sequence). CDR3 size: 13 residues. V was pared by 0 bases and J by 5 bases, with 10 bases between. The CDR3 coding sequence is TGCAGTGCTAGAGACCAGAGGATTTATGGCTACACCTTC. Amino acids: CSARDQRIYGYTF.

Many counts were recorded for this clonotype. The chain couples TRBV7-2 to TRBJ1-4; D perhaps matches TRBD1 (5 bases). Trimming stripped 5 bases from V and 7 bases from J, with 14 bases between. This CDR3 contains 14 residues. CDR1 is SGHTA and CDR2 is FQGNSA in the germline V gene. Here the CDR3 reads CASSPRGVVEKLFF. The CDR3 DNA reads TGTGCCAGCAGCCCCCGGGGGGTGGTTGAAAAACTGTTTTTT.

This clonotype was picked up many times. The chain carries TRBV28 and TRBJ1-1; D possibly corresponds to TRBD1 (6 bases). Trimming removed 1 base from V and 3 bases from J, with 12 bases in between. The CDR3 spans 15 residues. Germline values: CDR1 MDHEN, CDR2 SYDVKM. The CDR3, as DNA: TGTGCCAGCAGTTTATATCTGGGGGCGGACACTGAAGCTTTCTTT. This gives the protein CASSLYLGADTEAFF.

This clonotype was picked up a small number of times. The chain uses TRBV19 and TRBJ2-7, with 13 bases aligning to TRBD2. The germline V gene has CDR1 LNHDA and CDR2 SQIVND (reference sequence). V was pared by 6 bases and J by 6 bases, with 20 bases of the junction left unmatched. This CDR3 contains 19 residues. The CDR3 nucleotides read TGTGCCAGTAGCCGCGGACTAGCGGGAGAATCAACGGGTCCGGGCGAGCAGTACTTC. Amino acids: CASSRGLAGESTGPGEQYF.

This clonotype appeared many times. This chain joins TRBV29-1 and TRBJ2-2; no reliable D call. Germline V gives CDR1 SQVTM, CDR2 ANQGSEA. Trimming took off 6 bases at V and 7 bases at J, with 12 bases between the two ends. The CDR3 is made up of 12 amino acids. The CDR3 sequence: CSVEKEFGELFF. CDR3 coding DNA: TGCAGCGTCGAAAAGGAGTTCGGGGAGCTGTTTTTT.